What follows are 19 T cell receptor beta chains derived from one specimen sequenced in a study of cytomegalovirus exposure and HLA in healthy donors. With 60 Vbeta and 13 Jbeta primers, the PCR was carried out. The data were produced by immunoSEQ multiplex PCR, yet TCRdb's version contains in-frame clones alone and is incomplete. The profile covers some 200,000 clones, with 65% to 85% appearing a single time and approximately 3.9% taken by the ten largest. The specimen sequenced was PBMCs. The receptors stem from a man over 45 in good health and CMV-seronegative.

The chain is built from TRBV9 and TRBJ2-5; D might be TRBD1 (6 bases). V lost 3 bases, J lost 1 base, and 10 bases lay in between. The CDR3 is 14 amino acids. Per the germline V gene, CDR1 is SGDLS and CDR2 is YYNGEE. As DNA, the CDR3 is TGTGCCAGCAGCGCAGGGGTCACCCAAGAGACCCAGTACTTC. This encodes CASSAGVTQETQYF.

This chain links TRBV9 with TRBJ2-1; D gene uncertain. This CDR3 has 16 residues. From germline, CDR1 is SGDLS and CDR2 YYNGEE. The V end was cut by 4 bases, the J end by 3 bases, with 17 bases between. The DNA of the CDR3 is TGTGCCAGCAGCATGTTAGGAGCTGCACGCTACAATGAGCAGTTCTTC. Protein product: CASSMLGAARYNEQFF.

This clone came up a few times. V and J are TRBV4-1 and TRBJ2-5; D is perhaps TRBD2 (7 bases). CDR1 is MGHRA and CDR2 is YSYEKL in the germline V gene. This CDR3 spans 14 amino acids. The V end was cut by 1 base, the J end by 5 bases, with 11 bases between. The DNA for the CDR3 is TGCGCCAGCAGCCAAGCGGGGGGCGGGGAGACCCAGTACTTC. Its translation is CASSQAGGGETQYF.

This clone appeared a few times. J is TRBJ2-4 and V is TRBV7-2; 9 bases align to TRBD2. The germline CDR1 and CDR2 sequences are SGHTA and FQGNSA. Germline trimming cut 5 bases from V and 6 bases from J; bases unmatched to any gene: 14. This CDR3 region has 17 residues. The CDR3 protein is CASSPLASGRGGNIQYF. In DNA, the CDR3 is TGTGCCAGCAGCCCCCTGGCCAGCGGGCGGGGGGGAAACATTCAGTACTTC.

This clone occurred a few times. The chain uses TRBV5-8 and TRBJ1-4; D is possibly TRBD1 (5 bases). From germline, CDR1 is SGHTS and CDR2 YDEGEE. The V gene lost 5 bases and the J gene lost 5 bases, with 16 bases spanning the gap. The CDR3 has 15 residues. The CDR3 spells CASRLGTVRNEKLFF. In nucleotides, the CDR3 is TGTGCCAGCAGACTGGGGACTGTGCGGAATGAAAAACTGTTTTTT.

In this sample, this clone turned up once. This chain joins TRBV30 and TRBJ1-5, with 7 bases aligning to TRBD1. The CDR3 is made up of 15 amino acids. Trimming removed 6 bases from V and 2 bases from J; junction bases left unmatched: 10. Germline values: CDR1 GTSNPN, CDR2 SVGIG (reference sequence). The DNA of the CDR3 is TGTGCCTGTACCGGAAGACAGGGCGGCAATCAGCCCCAGCATTTT. This translates into CACTGRQGGNQPQHF.

The CDR3: CASAVSNEQFF. The CDR3 DNA reads as TGTGCCAGCGCGGTCAGCAATGAGCAGTTCTTC. The genes are TRBV6-5 and TRBJ2-1; D call uncertain. The CDR3 sequence is 11 residues long. Looked up from germline, CDR1 is MNHEY and CDR2 is SVGAGI. V was clipped by 8 bases and J by 6 bases, with 8 bases between them.

V gene TRBV27 combines with J gene TRBJ2-2, with a possible D match to TRBD2 (5 bases). The CDR3 has 15 residues. CDR1 is MNHEY and CDR2 is SMNVEV in the germline V gene (reference sequence). V lost 11 bases and J 5 bases, leaving 21 bases between the germline ends. The CDR3 DNA is TGTGCCTCCTGGGCGGGTCTAGGGTTTACCGGGGAGCTGTTTTTT. This translates into CASWAGLGFTGELFF.

This sequence joins TRBV11-2 and TRBJ1-1; TRBD1 agrees at 8 bases. V was clipped by 0 bases and J by 10 bases; unmatched bases: 10. This CDR3 has 15 amino acids. Germline assignment: CDR1 SGHAT and CDR2 FQNNGV. The chain's CDR3 is CASSLEDRALRGAFF. The CDR3 region has the DNA TGTGCCAGCAGCTTAGAGGACAGGGCCCTAAGGGGAGCTTTCTTT.

The rearrangement uses TRBV15 and TRBJ1-5; D remains ambiguous. The CDR3 contains 13 residues. Trimming removed 3 bases from V and 6 bases from J, with 9 bases in between. Germline CDR1 is LNHNV and CDR2 is YYDKDF (reference sequence). For the CDR3, the DNA is TGTGCCACCAGCAGGGACTTCGGTCAGCCCCAGCATTTT. It specifies CATSRDFGQPQHF.

This clone was observed a single time. The V gene is TRBV7-9, the J gene TRBJ2-7; no clear D gene. This CDR3 spans 14 amino acids. V lost 5 bases and J lost 3, with 14 bases in between. Germline V gives CDR1 SEHNR, CDR2 FQNEAQ (reference sequence). CDR3 bases: TGTGCCAGCAGCGACCTAGTAGATGTCTACGAGCAGTACTTC. Protein sequence: CASSDLVDVYEQYF.

The chain couples TRBV6-1 to TRBJ2-2; TRBD1 matches at 7 bases. The CDR3 sequence is 12 residues long. The germline gives CDR1 MNHNS, CDR2 SASEGT. V dropped 11 bases and J dropped 6; count of bases not matched to a gene: 6. CDR3 residues: CAAGRGSGELFF. For the CDR3, the DNA is TGTGCCGCAGGCAGGGGGTCCGGGGAGCTGTTTTTT.

J is TRBJ2-6 and V is TRBV7-9; TRBD2 matches at 7 bases. CDR3 size: 13 residues. V lost 5 bases, J lost 6 bases, and 1 base stayed unmatched. In germline, CDR1 is SEHNR, CDR2 FQNEAQ (reference sequence). The DNA of the CDR3 is TGTGCCAGCAGCCGGGGGGAGGCCAACGTCCTGACTTTC. Translation: CASSRGEANVLTF.

The chain links TRBV9 to TRBJ2-3; 9 bases match TRBD2. CDR1 is SGDLS and CDR2 is YYNGEE in the germline V gene. Trimming cost V 0 bases and J 2 bases; bases outside gene matches: 1. This CDR3 is built from 15 residues. This CDR3 reads CASSVGGGDTDTQYF. Here the CDR3 DNA reads TGTGCCAGCAGCGTAGGCGGGGGGGACACAGATACGCAGTATTTT.

The CDR3 sequence: CASSQGLAGLYEQYF. The CDR3 region has the DNA TGCGCCAGCAGCCAAGGACTAGCGGGGCTCTACGAGCAGTACTTC. The chain joins TRBV4-1 to TRBJ2-7, with 11 bases identical to TRBD2. Germline V gene sequence: CDR1 MGHRA, CDR2 YSYEKL. Trimming removed 1 base from V and 3 bases from J; junction bases left unmatched: 2. The CDR3 is made up of 15 amino acids.

The chain employs TRBV5-6 and TRBJ2-7; D is undetermined. Looked up from germline, CDR1 is SGHDT and CDR2 is YYEEEE. Trimming pared 1 base from V and 2 bases from J, leaving 7 bases between. The CDR3 is 13 residues long. CDR3 region: CASSLFGTYEQYF. The DNA of the CDR3 is TGTGCCAGCAGCTTGTTTGGCACCTACGAGCAGTACTTC.

The V call is TRBV18, the J call TRBJ2-7; 7 nucleotides agree with TRBD1. V lost 2 bases, J lost 3 bases, and 4 bases stayed unmatched. CDR3 length: 14 residues. Per germline, CDR1 KGHSH and CDR2 LQKENI. The CDR3 sequence is CASSPSTGFYEQYF. The CDR3 DNA reads as TGTGCCAGCTCACCATCGACAGGGTTCTACGAGCAGTACTTC.

The gene calls are TRBV29-1 and TRBJ1-4; 10 bases are a match to TRBD1. The V and J ends lost 4 bases and 6 bases, in that order; junction bases with no gene match: 2. This CDR3 is 13 amino acids long. Looked up from germline, CDR1 is SQVTM and CDR2 is ANQGSEA. CDR3 residues: CSVVGTGDEKLFF. In DNA form, the CDR3 reads TGCAGCGTTGTTGGGACAGGGGATGAAAAACTGTTTTTT.

The rearrangement links TRBV9 to TRBJ2-1; 8 bases map to TRBD1. Germline lookup yields CDR1 SGDLS and CDR2 YYNGEE. Trimming took 5 bases from V and 7 from J; bases not matched to a gene: 5. CDR3 length: 13 residues. The CDR3 region has the DNA TGTGCCAGCAGTTGGACAGGGAAAAATGAGCAGTTCTTC. Protein sequence: CASSWTGKNEQFF.